The sequence of this T cell receptor beta chain was determined in a study of T cell responses to AZD1222 COVID-19 vaccine. Overall study findings and caveats: Spike-specific TCR breadth and depth went up after people got two AZD1222 doses. Seropositive status at baseline applied to only a handful of AZD1222 recipients.

Comment on this clone: Its antigen is currently unknown.

TCRdb keeps only in-frame clones here, not all; method: immunoSEQ multiplex PCR. The table has about 92,000 clones, approximately 91% seen once; the top ten hold 7.5%. CDR3 length: 12 amino acids. Germline assignment: CDR1 SGHRS and CDR2 YFSETQ. Trimming took 0 bases from V and 7 from J, leaving 7 bases between them. This TCR came from an adult in good health. The starting material was peripheral blood, obtained on day 0 of AZD1222 vaccination. The chain is built from TRBV5-1 and TRBJ1-1, with D perhaps matching TRBD1 (6 bases). The CDR3 sequence is CASSLVQGEAFF. CDR3 in DNA: TGCGCCAGCAGCTTGGTACAGGGTGAAGCTTTCTTT.